The entry that follows covers one T cell receptor beta chain sequence. The target of this receptor is not known. One base away there is no much larger clone; base qualities are not given. This sample's time point label indicates: before neoadjuvant nivolumab. The patients had newly diagnosed stage II-IVA oral cavity squamous cell carcinoma and had not received any prior systemic or radiation treatment. The cohort was made up of patients with locally advanced, HPV-negative oral cavity squamous cell carcinoma. Peripheral blood mononuclear cells were analyzed directly and were not maintained or expanded in culture. Samples came from a longitudinal correlative study of a single-arm phase II trial of neoadjuvant nivolumab in oral cavity squamous cell carcinoma. Subject-matched pre- and post-treatment PBMCs and tumors from three responders and three non-responders were subjected to genomic DNA-based TCRbeta sequencing. Peripheral blood mononuclear cells were collected once before nivolumab treatment and again after treatment, at the time of surgery. Genomic DNA was isolated from PBMCs using the Maxwell RSC DNA from Cells kit.

These data originate in a study of neoadjuvant anti-PD-1 for oral cavity cancer (dated by TCRdb to the early 2020s). Notes on the research overall: Three to four biweekly doses of nivolumab at 3 mg/kg were mostly administered to patients before curative-intent surgical resection. Patients without progression received a fourth nivolumab dose around day 43 and underwent definitive surgical resection on days 50-56. Patients with complete response, partial response or stable disease by RECIST 1.1 were defined as responders, whereas patients with progression were defined as non-responders. The parent correlative cohort included over nine patients, with a 33% response rate. What the study reported, not specific to this receptor: Only a few patients per response group were included in the TCR analyses, and the authors called for validation in larger cohorts. After neoadjuvant nivolumab, significantly higher T cell clonality (Gini index) was found within PBMCs in non-responders than in responders. A higher pretreatment blood Treg/Th17 ratio correlated with both higher pretreatment blood TCRbeta clonality and lower post-treatment tumor TCRbeta clonality.

For deep sequencing of PBMC libraries, mostly roughly 520 ng of input genomic DNA was used, and six replicates were run per sample. TCRbeta libraries were prepared with the immunoSEQ hsTCRbeta kit according to the manufacturer's instructions. The finished libraries were brought together in one pool at approximately 3.1 nM, which was then read using an Illumina NovaSeq 6000 S4 flow cell. The study's own analysis went as follows. The immunoSEQ Analyzer handled quality control and preprocessing of the raw data. The analysis was limited to productive rearrangements, and each clonotype was defined by a unique CDR3 amino acid sequence. Using the R package tcR, the researchers computed the Gini-Simpson index as their estimate of repertoire clonality. Student's t test was used to compare Gini indices, while Pearson correlation assessed associations with tumor size change. TCRdb obtained this table from immuneACCESS and retained in-frame rearrangements with V and J assigned. These tables miss some clones; where compared with another copy, unresolved V genes account for less than half of the shortfall, and the remainder is unexplained. Clone size and V and J calls were adopted from that table, with D and trimming inferred from the DNA. The sample table contains 5,500 to 7,500 clones; only one count was recorded for under 85% of them. 3% to 3.5% of the sample belongs to the ten largest clones.

The germline ends are 12 bases apart after V is trimmed by 0 bases and J by 6 bases. The germline V gene (reference sequence) provides CDR1 SEHNR and CDR2 FQNEAQ. The CDR3 starts with the cysteine, ends with the phenylalanine, and has 14 residues. Left in the record is the CDR3 DNA by itself, 42 bases read in frame from the first base. The rearrangement combines TRBV7-9 with TRBJ2-7; no confident D gene assignment can be made. This clonotype was obtained from a person aged 35 to 85 with oral cavity squamous cell carcinoma. The sequencing used PBMCs, collected before nivolumab (anti-PD-1) treatment. In nucleotide form, the sequence is TGTGCCAGCAGCTTAGCTGGTAGGGCGAGCGAGCAGTACTTC. Translated, it reads CASSLAGRASEQYF. The full variable domain, completed from the reference TRBV7-9 and TRBJ2-7 proteins outside the CDR3, reads DTGVSQNPRHKITKRGQNVTFRCDPISEHNRLYWYRQTLGQGPEFLTYFQNEAQLEKSRLLSDRFSAERPKGSFSTLEIQRTEQGDSAMYLCASSLAGRASEQYFGPGTRLTVT.